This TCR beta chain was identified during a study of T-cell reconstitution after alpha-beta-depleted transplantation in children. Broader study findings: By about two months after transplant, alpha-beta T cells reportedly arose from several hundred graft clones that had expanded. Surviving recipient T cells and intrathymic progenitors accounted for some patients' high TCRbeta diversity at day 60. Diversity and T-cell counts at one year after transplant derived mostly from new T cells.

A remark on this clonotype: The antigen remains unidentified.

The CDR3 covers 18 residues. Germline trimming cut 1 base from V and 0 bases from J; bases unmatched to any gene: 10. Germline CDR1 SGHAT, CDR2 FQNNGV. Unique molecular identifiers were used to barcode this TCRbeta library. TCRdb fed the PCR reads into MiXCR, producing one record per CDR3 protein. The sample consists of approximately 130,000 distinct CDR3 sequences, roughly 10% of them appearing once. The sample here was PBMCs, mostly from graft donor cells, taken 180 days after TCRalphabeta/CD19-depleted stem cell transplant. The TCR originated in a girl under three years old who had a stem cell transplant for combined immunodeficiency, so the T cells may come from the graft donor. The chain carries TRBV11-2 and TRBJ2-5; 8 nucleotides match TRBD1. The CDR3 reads CASSLGTGFEVNQETQYF. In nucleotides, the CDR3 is TGTGCCAGCAGCTTAGGGACAGGGTTTGAAGTGAACCAAGAGACCCAGTACTTC.